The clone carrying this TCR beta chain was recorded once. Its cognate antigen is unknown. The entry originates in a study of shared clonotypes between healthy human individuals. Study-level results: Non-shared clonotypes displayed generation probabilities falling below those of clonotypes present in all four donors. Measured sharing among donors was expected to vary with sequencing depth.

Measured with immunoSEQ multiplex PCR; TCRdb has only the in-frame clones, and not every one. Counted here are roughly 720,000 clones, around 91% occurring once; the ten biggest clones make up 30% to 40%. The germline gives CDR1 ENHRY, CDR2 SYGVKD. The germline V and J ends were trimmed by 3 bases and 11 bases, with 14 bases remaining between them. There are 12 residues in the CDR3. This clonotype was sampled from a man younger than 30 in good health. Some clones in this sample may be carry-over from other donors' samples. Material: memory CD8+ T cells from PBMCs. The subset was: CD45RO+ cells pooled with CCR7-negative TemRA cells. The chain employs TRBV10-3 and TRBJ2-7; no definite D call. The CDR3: CAISDGRQDEYF. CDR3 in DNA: TGTGCCATCAGTGATGGCCGGCAGGATGAGTACTTC.